The 5 T cell receptor beta chains in this list originate from one sample, sequenced in a study of shared clonotypes between healthy human individuals. Only in-frame clones appear in the TCRdb table, and some are missing; sequencing was by immunoSEQ multiplex PCR. Of 650,000 to 800,000 clones in the sample, roughly 94% were seen once. Selected positively for CCR7 and CD45RO-negative, naive CD8 cells excluded terminally differentiated effector memory CD45RA+ cells. The sample was naive CD8+ T cells sorted from blood. Receptor source: a man between 25 and 39 years old in good health.

The J gene is TRBJ2-7, the V gene TRBV27; no clear D. Trimming took 4 bases from V and 0 from J, leaving 4 bases between them. Per the germline V gene, CDR1 is MNHEY and CDR2 is SMNVEV (reference sequence). CDR3 size: 12 residues. The CDR3 spells CASSSYSYEQYF. The DNA of the CDR3 is TGTGCCAGCAGTTCCTACTCCTACGAGCAGTACTTC.

The gene calls are TRBV6-1 and TRBJ2-7; no firm D call. Germline V gene lookup returns CDR1 MNHNS and CDR2 SASEGT. This CDR3 contains 13 residues. V was pared by 4 bases and J by 0 bases, with 7 bases between. The DNA for the CDR3 is TGTGCCAGCAGTGTTTGGGACTCCTACGAGCAGTACTTC. Translated: CASSVWDSYEQYF.

The chain has TRBV27 and TRBJ2-7; 7 nucleotides match TRBD2. Germline CDR1 and CDR2: MNHEY and SMNVEV (reference sequence). The CDR3 covers 16 residues. The junction had 8 bases not matched to a gene; V was cut back by 3 bases and J by 0 bases. In nucleotides, the CDR3 is TGTGCCAGCAGTTTGTTCCCGGGAGGTCTCTCCTACGAGCAGTACTTC. Encoded protein: CASSLFPGGLSYEQYF.

This chain uses TRBV28 with TRBJ2-7; 10 nucleotides align to TRBD2. J gave up 3 bases and V 5 bases, and 10 bases lay outside the gene matches. Germline CDR1 MDHEN, CDR2 SYDVKM. The CDR3 is made up of 16 amino acids. The CDR3 DNA reads TGTGCCAGCAGTACGGGACTAGCGAGAGGGGACTACGAGCAGTACTTC. Amino acids: CASSTGLARGDYEQYF.

To note about this clone: The same CDR3 is also encoded by other DNA sequences in this sample. V gene TRBV4-3 combines with J gene TRBJ1-4; TRBD1 agrees at 8 bases. Trimming at V came to 1 base and at J to 4 bases, leaving 2 bases not matched to a gene. In germline, CDR1 is LGHNA, CDR2 YSLEER. This CDR3 contains 15 residues. CDR3 nucleotides: TGCGCCAGCAGCCAAGGGACAGGGATTAATGAAAAACTGTTTTTT. Translation gives CASSQGTGINEKLFF.